Each of the 21 T cell receptor beta chains below was sequenced from the same sample in a study of OX40 agonist ivuxolimab in advanced cancers. The library was built by means of the immunoSEQ multiplex PCR assay. The immuneACCESS repertoire file appears here via TCRdb, limited to in-frame rearrangements. These files lack a portion of the clones; in checked studies, under half of the deficit traces to unresolved V genes, and the cause of the others is not known. The sample table contains approximately 35,000 clones; only one count was recorded for approximately 76% of them. Of the sample, around a quarter falls within the top ten clones. Source: CD4+ or CD8+ T cells sorted from blood, taken in a trial of the OX40 agonist ivuxolimab. These receptors all come from an adult with an advanced solid tumor such as melanoma, head and neck, liver or kidney cancer.

This clone was seen ten or more times. This chain uses TRBV9 with TRBJ1-1, with D hard to call. Looked up from germline, CDR1 is SGDLS and CDR2 is YYNGEE. The CDR3 totals 14 residues. V lost 2 bases and J lost 4, with 12 bases in between. CDR3 protein: CASSVIGGGTEAFF. The CDR3 coding sequence is TGTGCCAGCAGCGTGATAGGAGGTGGCACTGAAGCTTTCTTT.

The chain is built from TRBV21-1 and TRBJ1-2. TRBV21-1 is assigned pseudogene status. This CDR3 contains 13 residues. CDR3 sequence reads: CASSKRPRYGYTF. CDR3 nucleotide sequence: TGTGCCAGCAGCAAGCGGCCTCGCTATGGCTACACCTTC.

V usage is TRBV12-5 and J usage is TRBJ1-2, with 7 bases identical to TRBD1. This CDR3 comprises 18 residues. In germline, CDR1 is LGHNT, CDR2 FRNRAP. Trimming cost V 0 bases and J 0 bases; bases outside gene matches: 10. CDR3 amino acids: CASGLVPWPDRANYGYTF. The CDR3 nucleotides read TGTGCTAGTGGTTTGGTACCCTGGCCTGACAGGGCTAACTATGGCTACACCTTC.

The V and J genes are TRBV2 and TRBJ2-1, with D hard to call. CDR3 length: 11 residues. The germline CDR1 and CDR2 sequences are SNHLY and FYNNEI. Trimming stripped 5 bases from V and 4 bases from J, with 3 bases between. Written as DNA, the CDR3 is TGTGCCAGCAGTAAATACAATGAGCAGTTCTTC. Its translation: CASSKYNEQFF.

The genes are TRBV2 and TRBJ2-5; D is possibly TRBD2 (6 bases). V shed 0 bases and J shed 5 bases, with 16 bases lying between them. Germline CDR1 and CDR2: SNHLY and FYNNEI. This CDR3 is 16 amino acids long. CDR3 residues: CASSEAGTGSRETQYF. The CDR3 DNA reads as TGTGCCAGCAGTGAAGCGGGGACTGGCAGCCGGGAGACCCAGTACTTC.

DNA for the CDR3: TGTGCCAGCTCACCATCGACAGCCTCTTTCGAAGGCTACACCTTC. Translated, it gives CASSPSTASFEGYTF. The chain couples TRBV18 to TRBJ1-2, with TRBD1 as a possible D gene (5 bases). The CDR3 runs to 15 residues. The germline V gene has CDR1 KGHSH and CDR2 LQKENI. V lost 2 bases to trimming and J lost 8 bases, with 18 bases between them.

The V call is TRBV6-1, the J call TRBJ2-5; D might be TRBD2 (6 bases). Between the trimmed V and J ends, which lost 10 bases and 4 bases, there was a span of 16 bases. CDR1 is MNHNS and CDR2 is SASEGT in the germline V gene. CDR3 length equals 13 residues. Here the CDR3 reads CATVEAGRETQYF. As DNA, the CDR3 is TGTGCCACCGTAGAGGCGGGACGAGAGACCCAGTACTTC.

The chain joins TRBV6-5 to TRBJ1-1; D ambiguous. Between the trimmed V and J ends, which lost 5 bases and 4 bases, there was a span of 14 bases. There are 14 residues in the CDR3. Germline V gene sequence: CDR1 MNHEY, CDR2 SVGAGI. The CDR3 DNA reads TGTGCCAGCAGTCCCGGGAGCATGAGCACTGAAGCTTTCTTT. This translates into CASSPGSMSTEAFF.

The chain recombines TRBV5-1 with TRBJ2-1; TRBD1 is a possible D gene (6 bases). Germline V CDR1 and CDR2: SGHRS, YFSETQ. Trimming removed 3 bases from V and 4 bases from J, with 14 bases in between. The CDR3 is 15 amino acids. The CDR3 nucleotides read TGCGCCAGCAGCTCCTCTCAGGGGAGATACAATGAGCAGTTCTTC. Translation: CASSSSQGRYNEQFF.

This clone was seen once. The genes are TRBV10-3 and TRBJ2-7, with 11 bases that match TRBD1. V lost 6 bases, J lost 5 bases, and 9 bases stayed unmatched. Germline values: CDR1 ENHRY, CDR2 SYGVKD. The CDR3 sequence is 15 residues long. The CDR3 nucleotides are TGTGCCATCAGATCGCCGGGACAGGGGGTTCACGAGCAGTACTTC. As protein: CAIRSPGQGVHEQYF.

This clone was counted only a few times. This rearrangement joins TRBV6-1 to TRBJ2-4, with 10 bases aligning to TRBD1. The V gene end was trimmed by 1 base and the J gene end by 8 bases; junction bases not matched to a gene: 5. Germline CDR1 and CDR2: MNHNS and SASEGT. This CDR3 spans 15 amino acids. CDR3 sequence reads: CASSEVGDRGYIQYF. CDR3 nucleotides: TGTGCCAGCAGTGAAGTGGGGGACAGGGGATACATTCAGTACTTC.

This clone was detected ten times or more. V is TRBV29-1 and J is TRBJ1-2; D gene ambiguous. V was pared by 7 bases and J by 3 bases, with 21 bases between. CDR1 and CDR2 from the germline V gene are SQVTM and ANQGSEA. This CDR3 region has 15 residues. The CDR3: CSALEPGRRDYGYTF. The CDR3 coding sequence is TGCAGCGCTCTCGAACCCGGGCGTAGGGACTATGGCTACACCTTC.

The rearrangement links TRBV19 to TRBJ1-1, with a possible D match to TRBD1 (5 bases). CDR1 and CDR2 from the germline V gene are LNHDA and SQIVND (reference sequence). The V gene lost 9 bases and the J gene lost 5 bases, with 19 bases spanning the gap. There are 14 residues in the CDR3. CDR3: CASPPRGRATEAFF. CDR3 DNA sequence: TGTGCCAGCCCGCCGAGGGGCAGGGCTACTGAAGCTTTCTTT. Full variable domain (missing parts from reference TRBV19 and TRBJ1-1): DGGITQSPKYLFRKEGQNVTLSCEQNLNHDAMYWYRQDPGQGLRLIYYSQIVNDFQKGDIAEGYSVSREKKESFPLTVTSAQKNPTAFYLCASPPRGRATEAFFGQGTRLTVV.

The chain combines TRBV29-1 with TRBJ1-2, with 9 bases matching TRBD1. The CDR3 runs to 16 residues. Germline V gene sequence: CDR1 SQVTM, CDR2 ANQGSEA. Losses at the gene ends were 4 bases for V and 6 bases for J; bases not matched to a gene: 15. The CDR3, as DNA: TGCAGCGTTGGCTTGAAGGCCGGGACAGGGATAAATGGCTACACCTTC. Translating gives CSVGLKAGTGINGYTF. The full variable domain, in which reference TRBV29-1 and TRBJ1-2 provide the parts outside the CDR3, is SAVISQKPSRDICQRGTSLTIQCQVDSQVTMMFWYRQQPGQSLTLIATANQGSEATYESGFVIDKFPISRPNLTFSTLTVSNMSPEDSSIYLCSVGLKAGTGINGYTFGSGTRLTVV.

This clone was detected only a few times. V and J are TRBV5-1 and TRBJ1-2; no reliable D call. The CDR3 is 13 residues long. Germline values: CDR1 SGHRS, CDR2 YFSETQ. V lost 0 bases and J 0 bases, leaving 3 bases between the germline ends. CDR3 sequence: CASSLAANYGYTF. The DNA of the CDR3 is TGCGCCAGCAGCTTGGCCGCTAACTATGGCTACACCTTC.

The chain recombines TRBV19 with TRBJ1-2; D may be TRBD1 (5 bases). The CDR3 is 13 amino acids. Per germline, CDR1 LNHDA and CDR2 SQIVND (reference sequence). V was pared by 5 bases and J by 4 bases, with 11 bases between. Here the CDR3 DNA reads TGTGCCAGTAGTGATGACAGACCCTATGGCTACACCTTC. Protein sequence: CASSDDRPYGYTF.

This chain connects TRBV6-5 to TRBJ2-3; D is possibly TRBD1 (5 bases). This CDR3 has 15 amino acids. V lost 10 bases and J lost 0, with 17 bases in between. Per germline, CDR1 MNHEY and CDR2 SVGAGI. This CDR3 is CATKYRGYSTDTQYF. The CDR3 coding sequence is TGTGCCACCAAGTATAGGGGTTACAGCACAGATACGCAGTATTTT.

The table lists this clone with a count of one. The chain has TRBV12-5 and TRBJ2-3; D may be TRBD2 (5 bases). The CDR3 contains 12 residues. Germline V gene lookup returns CDR1 LGHNT and CDR2 FRNRAP. The V gene lost 5 bases and the J gene lost 4 bases, with 7 bases spanning the gap. CDR3 sequence reads: CASGLRADTQYF. Here the CDR3 DNA reads TGTGCTAGTGGTCTGAGGGCAGATACGCAGTATTTT.

The chain employs TRBV18 and TRBJ2-3; D possibly uses TRBD1 or TRBD2 (5 bases each). This CDR3 is 15 amino acids long. V was trimmed by 4 bases and J by 4 bases, leaving 15 bases between them. Germline values: CDR1 KGHSH, CDR2 LQKENI. Here the CDR3 reads CASSRSQGVADTQYF. The DNA for the CDR3 is TGTGCCAGCTCACGGTCTCAGGGAGTCGCAGATACGCAGTATTTT.

Only one count was recorded for this clone. Only one base separates this from a far larger clonotype, so it likely reflects a read error. J is TRBJ1-2 and V is TRBV4-2, with 12 bases lining up with TRBD1. V lost 4 bases and J lost 4; bases outside the gene matches: 16. In germline, CDR1 is LGHNA, CDR2 YNFKEQ. This CDR3 has 19 residues. CDR3 coding DNA: TGTGCCAGCAGCCGAGTTTATTTCGGGACAGGGGGCGCGGGCTATGGCTACACCTTC. Amino acid sequence: CASSRVYFGTGGAGYGYTF.

This clone has only one observation. The chain couples TRBV30 to TRBJ2-1; D tentatively reads TRBD1 or TRBD2 (5 bases each). CDR1 and CDR2 (germline): GTSNPN, SVGIG (reference sequence). V shed 2 bases and J shed 7 bases, with 27 bases lying between them. The CDR3 is made up of 18 amino acids. CDR3 DNA: TGTGCCTGGAGTATGGCCTTGTATGGGACCCCCCGCTCGAATGAGCAGTTCTTC. Protein: CAWSMALYGTPRSNEQFF.